Below, 25 T cell receptor beta chains from the same sample are listed, as sequenced in a study of blood T cell repertoires in COVID-19 (dated by TCRdb to the early 2020s). The library was generated by the immunoSEQ multiplex PCR assay. Drawn from immuneACCESS, this table holds only the in-frame rearrangements with V and J called that TCRdb kept. Clones are partly lost; checked studies trace under half to an unresolved V gene and leave the rest unexplained. The sample table records 60,000 to 90,000 clones; less than 85% of these occur just once. The top ten clonotypes cover 22% of the sample. The specimen sequenced was peripheral blood. The receptors originated from a man in his sixties with acute or convalescent COVID-19.

The sample holds one count of this clone. V gene TRBV5-4 combines with J gene TRBJ1-2; TRBD1 matches 8 bases. Trimming took 5 bases from V and 8 from J; bases not matched to a gene: 8. Germline-derived CDR1 and CDR2 are SGHNT and YYREEE (reference sequence). The CDR3 sequence is 13 residues long. The CDR3 region has the DNA TGTGCCAGCAGTTTCGCAGGGGGCGAAGGCTACACCTTC. Translating gives CASSFAGGEGYTF.

This clone was seen a handful of times. The rearrangement uses TRBV19 and TRBJ1-6; 8 bases align to TRBD1. Germline lookup yields CDR1 LNHDA and CDR2 SQIVND (reference sequence). The J segment lost 9 bases and the V segment lost 4 bases, leaving 8 bases of the junction unmatched. This CDR3 spans 15 amino acids. CDR3 nucleotide sequence: TGTGCCAGTAGTACTGACGACAGGGGAAGTTCACCCCTCCACTTT. Its protein is CASSTDDRGSSPLHF.

The chain uses TRBV27 and TRBJ2-7, with D perhaps matching TRBD2 (6 bases). Trimming left V 2 bases short and J 4 bases short, with 6 bases between. Germline values: CDR1 MNHEY, CDR2 SMNVEV (reference sequence). The CDR3 is made up of 12 amino acids. DNA of the CDR3: TGTGCCAGCAGTTTAGGGGGGTACGAGCAGTACTTC. Translating it yields CASSLGGYEQYF.

The rearrangement uses TRBV10-1 and TRBJ2-3; tentative D call: TRBD2 (5 bases). The ends were cut back, 3 bases at V and 3 bases at J, with 16 bases in the middle. Germline lookup yields CDR1 WNHNN and CDR2 SYGVQD (reference sequence). The CDR3 spans 16 residues. The CDR3 region is CASSDPGPSGTDTQYF. CDR3 DNA: TGCGCCAGCAGTGATCCGGGCCCCTCGGGGACAGATACGCAGTATTTT.

The gene calls are TRBV7-8 and TRBJ2-1; 7 positions agree with TRBD1. The CDR3 has 15 residues. V was pared by 2 bases and J by 2 bases, with 3 bases of the junction left unmatched. Per the germline V gene, CDR1 is SGHVS and CDR2 is FQNEAQ. This chain's CDR3 is CASSLRGQPYNEQFF. The CDR3 DNA is TGTGCCAGCAGCTTACGGGGACAGCCCTACAATGAGCAGTTCTTC.

The chain recombines TRBV7-3 with TRBJ2-5; a weak D match, TRBD1 (6 bases). The CDR3 consists of 14 residues. Germline CDR1 and CDR2: SGHTA and FQGTGA. The V end lost 5 bases, the J end lost 2 bases, and 12 bases lay between the germline ends. The CDR3 region is CASSPTDRQETQYF. The CDR3 DNA reads TGTGCCAGCAGCCCGACGGACAGACAAGAGACCCAGTACTTC.

The J gene is TRBJ2-7, the V gene TRBV5-6, with 11 bases identical to TRBD1. The CDR3 spans 14 residues. The V and J ends lost 3 bases and 7 bases, in that order; junction bases with no gene match: 6. Germline V gene data show CDR1 as SGHDT and CDR2 as YYEEEE. CDR3 protein: CASSWTGGGWEQYV. The CDR3 DNA reads as TGTGCCAGCAGCTGGACAGGGGGCGGTTGGGAGCAGTACGTC.

This clone was seen a few times. J is TRBJ2-1 and V is TRBV28; 7 nucleotides agree with TRBD1. This CDR3 has 12 amino acids. Trimming took 8 bases from V and 7 from J; bases not matched to a gene: 5. Germline V CDR1 and CDR2: MDHEN, SYDVKM. The CDR3 nucleotides read TGTGCCAGCCTAACAGGGGAAAATGAGCAGTTCTTC. This codes for CASLTGENEQFF.

V usage is TRBV25-1 and J usage is TRBJ2-5, with D uncertain. The CDR3 is made up of 14 amino acids. V lost 4 bases to trimming and J lost 4 bases, with 13 bases between them. Germline V gene sequence: CDR1 MGHDK, CDR2 SYGVNS. The CDR3 here is CASSVSQETETQYF. In nucleotides, the CDR3 is TGTGCCAGCAGTGTTTCCCAGGAAACAGAGACCCAGTACTTC.

This sequence joins TRBV30 and TRBJ1-3, with D hard to call. Looked up from germline, CDR1 is GTSNPN and CDR2 is SVGIG (reference sequence). V was trimmed by 4 bases and J by 3 bases, leaving 13 bases between them. The CDR3 runs 14 residues. CDR3 amino acids: CAWTLLTSGNTIYF. CDR3 bases: TGTGCCTGGACCCTTCTTACAAGTGGAAACACCATATATTTT. Supplemented by reference TRBV30 and TRBJ1-3, the full variable domain reads SQTIHQWPATLVQPVGSPLSLECTVEGTSNPNLYWYRQAAGRGLQLLFYSVGIGQISSEVPQNLSASRPQDRQFILSSKKLLLSDSGFYLCAWTLLTSGNTIYFGEGSWLTVV.

The rearrangement uses TRBV15 and TRBJ2-7; tentative D call: TRBD1 (6 bases). V lost 3 bases, J lost 5 bases, and 14 bases lay in between. Per germline, CDR1 LNHNV and CDR2 YYDKDF (reference sequence). The CDR3 runs to 14 residues. The CDR3 sequence: CATSRAGTPHEQYF. In DNA form, the CDR3 reads TGTGCCACCAGCAGGGCTGGGACACCCCACGAGCAGTACTTC.

The CDR3 is CASSVGISGGTGDQETQYF. Here the CDR3 DNA reads TGTGCCAGCAGCGTAGGTATTAGCGGGGGGACCGGAGACCAAGAGACCCAGTACTTC. This sequence joins TRBV9 and TRBJ2-5; 10 bases are a match to TRBD2. Germline V gene data show CDR1 as SGDLS and CDR2 as YYNGEE. With V trimmed by 0 bases and J by 0 bases, 11 bases remained unmatched. The CDR3 contains 19 residues.

The genes are TRBV19 and TRBJ1-1, with D possibly matching TRBD1 (5 bases). Per germline, CDR1 LNHDA and CDR2 SQIVND (reference sequence). V gave up 5 bases and J gave up 1 base, with 11 bases separating them. This CDR3 comprises 14 residues. CDR3 residues: CASSGGAENTEAFF. CDR3 coding DNA: TGTGCCAGTAGTGGTGGGGCGGAGAACACTGAAGCTTTCTTT.

The chain carries TRBV6-1 and TRBJ2-5, with D perhaps TRBD2 (6 bases). Trimming stripped 3 bases from V and 5 bases from J, with 19 bases between. The CDR3 contains 16 residues. Germline-derived CDR1 and CDR2 are MNHNS and SASEGT. CDR3: CASSELQGLLGETQYF. The CDR3 nucleotides read TGTGCCAGCAGTGAGCTGCAGGGACTCCTTGGGGAGACCCAGTACTTC.

This rearrangement joins TRBV19 to TRBJ2-1, with D possibly being TRBD1 (10 bases). V lost 6 bases and J lost 7, with 28 bases in between. The CDR3 runs 18 residues. Germline V CDR1 and CDR2: LNHDA, SQIVND (reference sequence). CDR3 sequence (DNA): TGTGCCAGTAGGGGACAGGGGTGGCGGGGGGGCGAGTCAAATGAGCAGTTCTTC. Protein product: CASRGQGWRGGESNEQFF.

This clone was counted between two and nine times. The chain's CDR3 is CASSVDPVNTEAFF. CDR3 nucleotides: TGTGCCAGCAGCGTAGACCCAGTGAACACTGAAGCTTTCTTT. The J gene is TRBJ1-1, the V gene TRBV9; no definite D call. CDR3 length equals 14 residues. Germline V gene sequence: CDR1 SGDLS, CDR2 YYNGEE. V was cut by 0 bases and J by 0 bases, with 6 bases left in between.

This chain links TRBV5-6 with TRBJ2-3, with 9 bases identical to TRBD2. Germline V gene lookup returns CDR1 SGHDT and CDR2 YYEEEE. The CDR3 is made up of 17 amino acids. The V and J ends lost 4 bases and 5 bases, in that order; junction bases with no gene match: 14. CDR3: CASSPTKAGGPGDTQYF. In DNA, the CDR3 is TGTGCCAGCAGCCCCACCAAGGCGGGAGGGCCTGGAGATACGCAGTATTTT.

This chain links TRBV7-8 with TRBJ1-2; TRBD1 matches 9 bases. Germline values: CDR1 SGHVS, CDR2 FQNEAQ. V shed 1 base and J 7 bases; nucleotides not matched to a gene: 16. The CDR3 has 18 amino acids. The CDR3 DNA is TGTGCCAGCAGCTTAGGGACAGGGGCTATCTCCTCAATAGGTGGCTACACCTTC. It translates to CASSLGTGAISSIGGYTF.

This clone was seen a single time. The rearrangement links TRBV12-5 to TRBJ2-7, with D maybe TRBD2 (6 bases). V shed 3 bases and J shed 5 bases, with 11 bases lying between them. Per germline, CDR1 LGHNT and CDR2 FRNRAP. CDR3 length: 13 residues. CDR3 bases: TGTGCTAGTGGTTTACAGCGGAGGGACGAGCAGTACTTC. This gives the protein CASGLQRRDEQYF. Variable domain in full (rest from reference TRBV12-5 and TRBJ2-7): DARVTQTPRHKVTEMGQEVTMRCQPILGHNTVFWYRQTMMQGLELLAYFRNRAPLDDSGMPKDRFSAEMPDATLATLKIQPSEPRDSAVYFCASGLQRRDEQYFGPGTRLTVT.

This clone has a handful of counts. V gene TRBV27 combines with J gene TRBJ2-2, with 7 bases matching TRBD1. This CDR3 contains 17 residues. The ends lost 5 bases at V and 3 bases at J; junction bases unmatched: 12. Germline V gives CDR1 MNHEY, CDR2 SMNVEV (reference sequence). In nucleotides, the CDR3 is TGTGCCAGCAGTCGTCGAGTTGGAGGACAGGACACCGGGGAGCTGTTTTTT. It is translated as CASSRRVGGQDTGELFF.

J is TRBJ2-5 and V is TRBV5-1; D is unresolved. This CDR3 has 14 amino acids. Trimming took off 6 bases at V and 2 bases at J, with 14 bases between the two ends. The germline gives CDR1 SGHRS, CDR2 YFSETQ. The CDR3 DNA is TGCGCCAGCACCCGGCGGCTCGGACAAGAGACCCAGTACTTC. It translates to CASTRRLGQETQYF.

This sequence joins TRBV7-3 and TRBJ1-6, with TRBD1 identical over 9 bases. The germline V gene encodes CDR1 SGHTA and CDR2 FQGTGA. CDR3 length equals 15 residues. V trimming: 1 base; J trimming: 9 bases; junction bases outside the gene matches: 4. CDR3 sequence: CASSLSGTGLSPLHF. In nucleotides, the CDR3 is TGTGCCAGCAGCTTAAGTGGGACAGGGCTTTCACCCCTCCACTTT.

The chain combines TRBV6-4 with TRBJ1-2; 7 nucleotides match TRBD1. Germline CDR1 is MRHNA and CDR2 is SNTAGT. The CDR3 consists of 14 residues. The junction had 9 bases not matched to a gene; V was cut back by 6 bases and J by 5 bases. CDR3 DNA sequence: TGTGCCAGCAGGGAGACAGGGTCGACATATGGCTACACCTTC. It codes for CASRETGSTYGYTF.

The chain recombines TRBV30 with TRBJ1-1; tentative D call: TRBD1 (5 bases). Looked up from germline, CDR1 is GTSNPN and CDR2 is SVGIG (reference sequence). This CDR3 region has 12 residues. V dropped 5 bases and J dropped 5 bases, with 12 bases sitting between them. The CDR3 here is CAWVRGRTEAFF. The CDR3 DNA follows: TGTGCCTGGGTGCGGGGGAGAACTGAAGCTTTCTTT.

The rearrangement links TRBV9 to TRBJ2-7; the match to TRBD1 covers 8 bases. This CDR3 is built from 17 residues. Germline CDR1 and CDR2: SGDLS and YYNGEE. Trimming took 0 bases from V and 3 from J; bases not matched to a gene: 11. The CDR3 nucleotides are TGTGCCAGCAGCGTAGCTGGGGCAGGGGGCGTTGGCTACGAGCAGTACTTC. It translates to CASSVAGAGGVGYEQYF.